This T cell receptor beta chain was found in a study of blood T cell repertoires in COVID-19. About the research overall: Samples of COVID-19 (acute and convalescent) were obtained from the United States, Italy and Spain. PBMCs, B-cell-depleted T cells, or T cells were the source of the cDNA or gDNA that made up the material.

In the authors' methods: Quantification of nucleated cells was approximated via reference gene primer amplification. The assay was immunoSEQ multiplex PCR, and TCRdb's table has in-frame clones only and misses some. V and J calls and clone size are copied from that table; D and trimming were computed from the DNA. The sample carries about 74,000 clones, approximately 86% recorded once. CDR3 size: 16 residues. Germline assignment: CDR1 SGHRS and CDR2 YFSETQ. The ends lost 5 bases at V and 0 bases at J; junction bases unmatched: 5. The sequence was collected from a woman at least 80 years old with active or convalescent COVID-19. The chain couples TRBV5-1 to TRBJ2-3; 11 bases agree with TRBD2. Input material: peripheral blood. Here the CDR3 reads CASSSGLAASTDTQYF. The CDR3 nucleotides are TGCGCCAGCAGTTCGGGACTAGCGGCTAGCACAGATACGCAGTATTTT.